The clone carrying this T cell receptor beta chain was found a few times. The antigen remains undetermined. After constant-region reverse-primer amplification, full-length variable regions underwent semi-nested PCR with Nested Universal Primer A. From the 5' RACE reads, TCRdb called clonotypes with MiXCR, one entry per CDR3 protein. The sample holds approximately 31,000 distinct CDR3 sequences, 26% seen once. Germline V CDR1 and CDR2: SEHNR, FQNEAQ (reference sequence). V was trimmed by 5 bases and J by 9 bases, leaving 14 bases between them. The CDR3 is 13 amino acids. Study results and limitations: Tumor Treg TCRs overlapped most with tumor naive CD4+ cells.

This clonotype was sampled from a female donor with breast cancer. The chain employs TRBV7-9 and TRBJ2-1, with D possibly TRBD1 on 5 matching bases. Sequencing input: naive CD4+ T cells sorted from a lymph node. The subset was: naive CD4+ T cells, CD4+CD45RA+CD25-. CDR3 region: CASSVGVVGEQFF. DNA for the CDR3: TGTGCCAGCAGCGTAGGGGTGGTGGGTGAGCAGTTCTTC.